These T cell receptor beta chains were read from a single sample in a study of T cells in localized non-small cell lung cancer. Produced via immunoSEQ multiplex PCR; TCRdb's table is partial and in-frame only. The sample has 61,000 or so clones, roughly 88% seen once; the top ten hold about 5%. The sequencing here drew on peripheral blood, taken before any cancer treatment. These receptors were obtained from a woman aged 35 to 75 with stage I lung adenocarcinoma. Each CDR3 is given with its conserved first and last residue. Fields, in order: CDR3 DNA, CDR3 protein, D gene, clone size, V gene, J gene. D genes are given only for firm matches. A clone size is listed for some rows: how often the clone was seen (once, few, many), or a class if it is expanded.

cdr3_nt: TGTGCCAGCAGTTTGGGCAGGGATGAAAAACTGTTTTTT; cdr3_aa: CASSLGRDEKLFF; d_call: .; clone_size: .; v_call: TRBV28; j_call: TRBJ1-4
cdr3_nt: TGCGCCAGCAGCCAAGACAGACAGGGAGAGAGGGTTGGAACTGAAGCTTTCTTT; cdr3_aa: CASSQDRQGERVGTEAFF; d_call: TRBD1; clone_size: .; v_call: TRBV4-1; j_call: TRBJ1-1
cdr3_nt: TGCGCCAGCAGTGAGTCAAGGGGCGCGGGAGGGGCCAACGTCCTGACTTTC; cdr3_aa: CASSESRGAGGANVLTF; d_call: .; clone_size: .; v_call: TRBV10-1; j_call: TRBJ2-6
cdr3_nt: TGTGCCAGCAGGATACGGACAGGGGTGAACACTGAAGCTTTCTTT; cdr3_aa: CASRIRTGVNTEAFF; d_call: TRBD1; clone_size: .; v_call: TRBV28; j_call: TRBJ1-1
cdr3_nt: TGTGCCAGCAGCTACGGGACTAGCGGGGGACAAGAGACCCAGTACTTC; cdr3_aa: CASSYGTSGGQETQYF; d_call: TRBD2; clone_size: .; v_call: TRBV2; j_call: TRBJ2-5
cdr3_nt: TGTGCCAGCAGCTTAGGGGTGATCGACACAGATACGCAGTATTTT; cdr3_aa: CASSLGVIDTDTQYF; d_call: .; clone_size: once; v_call: TRBV7-3; j_call: TRBJ2-3
cdr3_nt: TGCACCAGCAGCCAAAGGTCGGCATACTCCTTTTGGCGTTCATTT; cdr3_aa: CTSSQRSAYSFWRSF; d_call: .; clone_size: .; v_call: TRBV1; j_call: TRBJ1-1
cdr3_nt: TGTGCCAGCAGCATCGGACGGGGGTACGAGCAGTACTTC; cdr3_aa: CASSIGRGYEQYF; d_call: .; clone_size: .; v_call: TRBV7-2; j_call: TRBJ2-7
cdr3_nt: TGTGCCAGCAGTTACCAAATAAATCAGCCCCAGCATTTT; cdr3_aa: CASSYQINQPQHF; d_call: .; clone_size: .; v_call: TRBV6-5; j_call: TRBJ1-5
cdr3_nt: TGTGCCAGCAGCCAACGGACAGGGGATCTTTCCGGCTACACCTTC; cdr3_aa: CASSQRTGDLSGYTF; d_call: TRBD1; clone_size: once; v_call: TRBV27; j_call: TRBJ1-2
cdr3_nt: TGCAGCGTTGGGGCCAGGGGGAACACTGAAGCTTTCTTT; cdr3_aa: CSVGARGNTEAFF; d_call: .; clone_size: once; v_call: TRBV29-1; j_call: TRBJ1-1
cdr3_nt: TGTGCCTGGTCCAGGGACCCCGGGGAGCTGTTTTTT; cdr3_aa: CAWSRDPGELFF; d_call: .; clone_size: .; v_call: TRBV30; j_call: TRBJ2-2
cdr3_nt: TGTGCCAGCAGCTTCCAGGGGGCGGGCGGGGAGCTGTTTTTT; cdr3_aa: CASSFQGAGGELFF; d_call: TRBD1; clone_size: .; v_call: TRBV5-4; j_call: TRBJ2-2
cdr3_nt: TGTGCCAGCAGCGCCCTCGACGAGCAGTACTTC; cdr3_aa: CASSALDEQYF; d_call: .; clone_size: medium-sized; v_call: TRBV7-9; j_call: TRBJ2-7
cdr3_nt: TGTGCCAGCAGCCGACAGGGTAGGGACTGGCCCCAGCATTTT; cdr3_aa: CASSRQGRDWPQHF; d_call: TRBD1; clone_size: .; v_call: TRBV7-2; j_call: TRBJ1-5
cdr3_nt: TGTGCCAGCAGCCAACCGGGGCCTTCCTACAATGAGCAGTTCTTC; cdr3_aa: CASSQPGPSYNEQFF; d_call: .; clone_size: .; v_call: TRBV14; j_call: TRBJ2-1
cdr3_nt: TGCGCCAGCAGCTTGGGTGGGGGTAACACTGAAGCTTTCTTT; cdr3_aa: CASSLGGGNTEAFF; d_call: .; clone_size: .; v_call: TRBV5-1; j_call: TRBJ1-1
cdr3_nt: TGTGCCAGCAGTGAGGCGAAGAGCAATCAGCCCCAGCATTTT; cdr3_aa: CASSEAKSNQPQHF; d_call: .; clone_size: .; v_call: TRBV2; j_call: TRBJ1-5
cdr3_nt: TGTGCCAGCAGCCCCAGGGGGCACGAGCAGTACTTC; cdr3_aa: CASSPRGHEQYF; d_call: TRBD1; clone_size: .; v_call: TRBV7-9; j_call: TRBJ2-7